Following are 5 T cell receptor beta chains from one sample sequenced in a study of blood T cell repertoires in COVID-19 (dated by TCRdb to about 2020). The library came from the immunoSEQ multiplex PCR assay. The table was pulled from immuneACCESS by TCRdb, which kept in-frame rearrangements only. Such tables lose some clones; where checked, under half of the loss comes from unresolved V genes, and the rest has no known cause. This sample lists over 120,000 clones; 86% were detected once. The ten largest account for around 4.5% of the sample. The sequencing sample was made of PBMCs or T cells enriched from blood (not recorded which). Receptor source: a man aged 45-65 years who had recovered from COVID-19.

This chain joins TRBV2 and TRBJ1-5, with D perhaps matching TRBD1 (5 bases). Germline CDR1 is SNHLY and CDR2 is FYNNEI. This CDR3 has 12 residues. Trimming cost V 7 bases and J 7 bases, with 11 bases left between them. The chain's CDR3 is CASTGEGQPQHF. The DNA for the CDR3 is TGTGCCAGCACGGGGGAAGGGCAGCCCCAGCATTTT.

The genes are TRBV4-3 and TRBJ2-3, with 11 nucleotides matching TRBD2. The CDR3 length is 16 residues. Unmatched junction bases numbered 7, after V lost 4 bases and J lost 4 bases. Germline CDR1 is LGHNA and CDR2 is YSLEER. In DNA form, the CDR3 reads TGCGCCAGCAGCCTTACCGGGACTAGCGGTCCAGATACGCAGTATTTT. Translating it yields CASSLTGTSGPDTQYF.

CDR3 in amino acids: CASSDGGRIEKLFF. CDR3 DNA: TGTGCCAGCAGTGATGGGGGCCGCATTGAAAAACTGTTTTTT. The rearrangement links TRBV25-1 to TRBJ1-4; TRBD1 is a possible D gene (6 bases). V dropped 3 bases and J dropped 7 bases, with 12 bases sitting between them. The CDR3 contains 14 residues. CDR1 MGHDK and CDR2 SYGVNS come from the germline V gene.

This CDR3 is CASSPLDRGSEQYV. CDR3 sequence (DNA): TGTGCCAGCTCACCTTTGGACAGGGGTAGCGAGCAGTACGTC. V and J are TRBV18 and TRBJ2-7, with 9 bases that match TRBD1. The CDR3 is 14 residues long. Germline trimming cut 3 bases from V and 6 bases from J; bases unmatched to any gene: 6. From germline, CDR1 is KGHSH and CDR2 LQKENI.

This chain connects TRBV4-2 to TRBJ1-2, with a weak D call TRBD1 (6 bases). This CDR3 spans 11 amino acids. Germline CDR1 LGHNA, CDR2 YNFKEQ. Trimming removed 6 bases from V and 4 bases from J, with 6 bases in between. The CDR3 protein is CASRDSYGYTF. CDR3 nucleotide sequence: TGTGCCAGCAGGGACAGCTATGGCTACACCTTC.